The source of this T cell receptor (beta chain) is a study of cytomegalovirus exposure and HLA in healthy donors. The PCR was carried out with 60 Vbeta primers and 13 Jbeta primers. Repertoires were generated with immunoSEQ multiplex PCR, while TCRdb's copy carries only in-frame clones and drops some. The sample has about 190,000 clones; approximately 78% are singletons. The germline gives CDR1 SGHVS, CDR2 FNYEAQ. The CDR3 sequence is 13 residues long. V was clipped by 5 bases and J by 1 base; unmatched bases: 1. The sequenced sample consisted of PBMCs. This TCR came from a woman aged 18-29 years in good health and CMV-seronegative. The V gene is TRBV7-6, the J gene TRBJ1-1, with 7 bases lining up with TRBD1. The CDR3 is CASSRTGNTEAFF. CDR3 coding DNA: TGTGCCAGCAGCAGGACAGGGAACACTGAAGCTTTCTTT.